This T cell receptor (beta chain) was identified in a study of T cells in Graves' hyperthyroidism and ophthalmopathy. Study-wide results and caveats: Before onset, by a median of approximately 6.2 months, the model predicted ophthalmopathy. In simple terms, a model built on 13 V-J features told ophthalmopathy apart from stable hyperthyroidism.

This clonotype appeared many times. Its antigen remains unidentified. Exclusion criteria comprised uncontrolled infection, other autoimmune disease, pregnancy or lactation. Per the germline V gene, CDR1 is SNHLY and CDR2 is FYNNEI. This CDR3 is 17 amino acids long. The ends were cut back, 2 bases at V and 0 bases at J, with 14 bases in the middle. Amplified TCR beta CDR3 regions derived from RNA transcripts. First-round RT-PCR of the TCR CDR3 relied on the HTBI primer set. One entry per CDR3 protein results from TCRdb running MiXCR on the multiplex PCR reads. The table has under 350,000 distinct CDR3 sequences, around 20% seen once.

The source material was blood. The TCR originated in a woman between 45 and 65 years old with Graves' hyperthyroidism. The chain uses TRBV2 and TRBJ2-4, with D tentatively TRBD2 (5 bases). DNA of the CDR3: TGTGCCAGCAGTGAAAAGGCCGGACTGATAGCCAAAAACATTCAGTACTTC. Protein: CASSEKAGLIAKNIQYF.